What follows are 13 T cell receptor beta chains derived from one specimen sequenced in a study of blood T cell repertoires in COVID-19. Produced via immunoSEQ multiplex PCR; TCRdb's table is partial and in-frame only. Among around 280,000 clones listed, roughly nine tenths were seen once. Source material: peripheral blood. All receptors come from a woman between 50 and 59 years old who had recovered from COVID-19.

The V gene is TRBV6-5, the J gene TRBJ1-2; possibly TRBD1 for D (6 bases). The CDR3 sequence is 15 residues long. Trimming cost V 6 bases and J 0 bases, with 14 bases left between them. CDR1 is MNHEY, CDR2 SVGAGI, per germline. The DNA for the CDR3 is TGTGCCAGCAGCCTCTCGACAGGCACTAACTATGGCTACACCTTC. It translates to CASSLSTGTNYGYTF.

This rearrangement joins TRBV4-1 to TRBJ2-7; no firm D call. The CDR3 sequence is 16 residues long. V was trimmed by 0 bases and J by 2 bases, leaving 14 bases between them. Per germline, CDR1 MGHRA and CDR2 YSYEKL. CDR3 amino acids: CASSQDPGGRTYEQYF. The CDR3 nucleotides are TGCGCCAGCAGCCAAGATCCCGGCGGCCGAACCTACGAGCAGTACTTC.

This chain uses TRBV19 with TRBJ1-5, with TRBD1 as a possible D gene (6 bases). In germline, CDR1 is LNHDA, CDR2 SQIVND (reference sequence). The CDR3 sequence is 15 residues long. V lost 7 bases, J lost 4 bases, and 17 bases lay in between. CDR3 sequence reads: CASNNGQTINQPQHF. CDR3 sequence (DNA): TGTGCCAGTAACAACGGACAGACAATTAATCAGCCCCAGCATTTT.

The chain joins TRBV11-2 to TRBJ1-1, with no clear D. Per germline, CDR1 SGHAT and CDR2 FQNNGV. The V end was cut by 0 bases, the J end by 4 bases, with 9 bases between. The CDR3 totals 14 residues. In DNA, the CDR3 is TGTGCCAGCAGCTTAGAGGTATGGAGCACTGAAGCTTTCTTT. Translated: CASSLEVWSTEAFF.

This chain uses TRBV18 with TRBJ2-5, with TRBD2 as a possible D gene (5 bases). The CDR3 contains 12 residues. V dropped 10 bases and J dropped 5 bases, with 14 bases sitting between them. Germline V gene data show CDR1 as KGHSH and CDR2 as LQKENI. CDR3 protein: CATLTRGETQYF. The CDR3 DNA follows: TGTGCCACCCTGACCCGAGGGGAGACCCAGTACTTC.

This clone was picked up one time. This chain uses TRBV29-1 with TRBJ2-7, with 7 bases that match TRBD1. V lost 4 bases, J lost 6 bases, and 9 bases stayed unmatched. The CDR3 loop spans 13 amino acids. From germline, CDR1 is SQVTM and CDR2 ANQGSEA. Written as DNA, the CDR3 is TGCAGCGTTGCCGGGACAGTCCTGAGCGAGCAGTACTTC. Protein product: CSVAGTVLSEQYF.

The rearrangement uses TRBV6-5 and TRBJ1-5; D uncertain. This CDR3 spans 14 amino acids. Germline V lookup: CDR1 MNHEY, CDR2 SVGAGI. V gave up 6 bases and J gave up 0 bases, with 9 bases separating them. Here the CDR3 reads CASRRAASNQPQHF. CDR3 nucleotides: TGTGCCAGCAGGAGAGCTGCTAGCAATCAGCCCCAGCATTTT.

The chain recombines TRBV9 with TRBJ2-3; possibly TRBD2 for D (6 bases). The germline V gene encodes CDR1 SGDLS and CDR2 YYNGEE. Trimming removed 4 bases at V and 2 bases at J, with 20 bases between. The CDR3 length is 17 residues. The CDR3 region is CASSLHSPGLHTDTQYF. In nucleotides, the CDR3 is TGTGCCAGCAGCCTACATTCACCGGGACTGCACACAGATACGCAGTATTTT. Full variable domain (remainder filled in from reference TRBV9 and TRBJ2-3): DSGVTQTPKHLITATGQRVTLRCSPRSGDLSVYWYQQSLDQGLQFLIQYYNGEERAKGNILERFSAQQFPDLHSELNLSSLELGDSALYFCASSLHSPGLHTDTQYFGPGTRLTVL.

This clone was found once. This chain connects TRBV7-2 to TRBJ1-5; D is perhaps TRBD1 (6 bases). The CDR3 consists of 14 residues. Germline V CDR1 and CDR2: SGHTA, FQGNSA. Between the trimmed V and J ends, which lost 5 bases and 5 bases, there was a span of 13 bases. CDR3 region: CASSPGGLYQPQHF. The CDR3 DNA reads TGTGCCAGCAGCCCGGGGGGGCTTTATCAGCCCCAGCATTTT.

The chain carries TRBV19 and TRBJ1-1, with D uncertain. Trimming left V 6 bases short and J 0 bases short, with 17 bases between. This CDR3 region has 16 residues. Germline loops: CDR1 LNHDA, CDR2 SQIVND (reference sequence). The CDR3 loop is CASRVRGSGLNTEAFF. The CDR3 DNA is TGTGCCAGTAGGGTACGAGGCAGTGGGTTGAACACTGAAGCTTTCTTT.

The rearrangement links TRBV28 to TRBJ2-7; the match to TRBD1 covers 9 bases. This CDR3 spans 14 amino acids. Looked up from germline, CDR1 is MDHEN and CDR2 is SYDVKM. The V gene end was trimmed by 6 bases and the J gene end by 6 bases; junction bases not matched to a gene: 9. Here the CDR3 reads CASRPSGTGSEQYF. The DNA of the CDR3 is TGTGCCAGCAGACCCTCCGGGACAGGGAGCGAGCAGTACTTC.

CDR3 loop: CASSQAGTGHSNEKLFF. The CDR3 nucleotides read TGTGCCAGCAGCCAAGCGGGGACAGGGCATTCTAATGAAAAACTGTTTTTT. This chain uses TRBV4-2 with TRBJ1-4; 9 nucleotides agree with TRBD1. Germline V gives CDR1 LGHNA, CDR2 YNFKEQ. Trimming at V came to 1 base and at J to 3 bases, leaving 6 bases not matched to a gene. This CDR3 is 17 amino acids long.

The chain is built from TRBV18 and TRBJ2-1, with 7 nucleotides matching TRBD1. The CDR3 consists of 13 residues. With V trimmed by 2 bases and J by 8 bases, 3 bases remained unmatched. The V gene's germline CDR1 is KGHSH and CDR2 LQKENI. CDR3 sequence (DNA): TGTGCCAGCTCACCAAGGACAGGCGATGAGCAGTTCTTC. Translating it yields CASSPRTGDEQFF. Together with reference TRBV18 and TRBJ2-1, the CDR3 gives the full variable domain: NAGVMQNPRHLVRRRGQEARLRCSPMKGHSHVYWYRQLPEEGLKFMVYLQKENIIDESGMPKERFSAEFPKEGPSILRIQQVVRGDSAAYFCASSPRTGDEQFFGPGTRLTVL.